This T cell receptor beta chain was identified in a study of early T cells in non-severe SARS-CoV-2 infection. Looking at the study overall: Chains were not paired, and sequencing was done on bulk RNA from unsorted whole blood. Study-wide results and caveats: The study's VDJdb matching favored anti-spike CD8 responses and missed private and CD4 specificities.

As for this clonotype: Its antigen is as yet unknown.

The CDR3 spans 13 residues. The V end was cut by 0 bases, the J end by 3 bases, with 5 bases between. The germline V gene has CDR1 SGHAT and CDR2 FQNNGV. The protocol attached unique molecular identifiers to individual cDNA molecules. TCRdb independently ran MiXCR on the 5' RACE reads; one entry per CDR3 protein. The sample records 60,000 or so distinct CDR3 sequences, around an eighth being singletons. The chain couples TRBV11-2 to TRBJ1-2; D is undetermined. Sequenced material: whole blood. The TCR was taken from an adult who was a healthcare worker with PCR-confirmed SARS-CoV-2 infection or an uninfected control (not recorded which). The CDR3 region is CASSLEQYYGYTF. The CDR3 DNA follows: TGTGCCAGCAGCTTAGAACAGTACTATGGCTACACCTTC. The full variable domain, completed using reference TRBV11-2 and TRBJ1-2, is EAGVAQSPRYKIIEKRQSVAFWCNPISGHATLYWYQQILGQGPKLLIQFQNNGVVDDSQLPKDRFSAERLKGVDSTLKIQPAKLEDSAVYLCASSLEQYYGYTFGSGTRLTVV.